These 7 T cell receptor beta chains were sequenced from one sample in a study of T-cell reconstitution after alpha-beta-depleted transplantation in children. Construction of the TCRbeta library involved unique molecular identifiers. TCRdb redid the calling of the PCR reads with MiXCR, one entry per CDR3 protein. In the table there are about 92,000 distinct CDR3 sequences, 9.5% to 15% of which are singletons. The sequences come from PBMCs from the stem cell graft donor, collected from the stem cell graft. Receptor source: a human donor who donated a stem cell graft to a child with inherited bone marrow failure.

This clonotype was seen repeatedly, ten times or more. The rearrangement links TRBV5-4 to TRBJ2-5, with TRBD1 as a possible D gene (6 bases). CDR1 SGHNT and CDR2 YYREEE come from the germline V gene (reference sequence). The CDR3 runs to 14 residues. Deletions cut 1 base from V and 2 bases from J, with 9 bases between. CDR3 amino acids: CASSLLGTQETQYF. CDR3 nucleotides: TGTGCCAGCAGCTTGTTAGGGACACAAGAGACCCAGTACTTC.

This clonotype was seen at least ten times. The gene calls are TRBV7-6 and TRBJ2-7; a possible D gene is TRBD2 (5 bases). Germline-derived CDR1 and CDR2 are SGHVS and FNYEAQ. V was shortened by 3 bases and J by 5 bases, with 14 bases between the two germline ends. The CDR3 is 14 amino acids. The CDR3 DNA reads TGTGCCAGCAGCTTCGACGCTCGGAGGAACGAGCAGTACTTC. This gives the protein CASSFDARRNEQYF.

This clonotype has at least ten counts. CDR3 sequence: CSARDIGTNPTDTQYF. Here the CDR3 DNA reads TGCAGTGCTAGAGATATAGGGACTAACCCCACAGATACGCAGTATTTT. The chain links TRBV20-1 to TRBJ2-3, with 7 bases that match TRBD2. CDR3 length equals 16 residues. Looked up from germline, CDR1 is DFQATT and CDR2 is SNEGSKA (reference sequence). The V gene end was trimmed by 0 bases and the J gene end by 2 bases; junction bases not matched to a gene: 8.

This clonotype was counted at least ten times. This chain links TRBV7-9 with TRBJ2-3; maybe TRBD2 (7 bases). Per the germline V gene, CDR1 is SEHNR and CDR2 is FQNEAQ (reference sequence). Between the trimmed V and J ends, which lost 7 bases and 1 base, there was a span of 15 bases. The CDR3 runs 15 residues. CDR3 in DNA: TGTGCCAGCATCCTTCTAGGGGGGGGCACAGATACGCAGTATTTT. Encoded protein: CASILLGGGTDTQYF.

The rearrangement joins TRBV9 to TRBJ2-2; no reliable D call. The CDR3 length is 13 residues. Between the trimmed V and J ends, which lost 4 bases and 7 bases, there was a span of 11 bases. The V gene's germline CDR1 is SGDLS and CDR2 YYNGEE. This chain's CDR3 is CASSLWTGGELFF. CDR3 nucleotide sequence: TGTGCCAGCAGCCTTTGGACGGGCGGGGAGCTGTTTTTT. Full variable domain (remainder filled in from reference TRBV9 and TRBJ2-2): DSGVTQTPKHLITATGQRVTLRCSPRSGDLSVYWYQQSLDQGLQFLIQYYNGEERAKGNILERFSAQQFPDLHSELNLSSLELGDSALYFCASSLWTGGELFFGEGSRLTVL.

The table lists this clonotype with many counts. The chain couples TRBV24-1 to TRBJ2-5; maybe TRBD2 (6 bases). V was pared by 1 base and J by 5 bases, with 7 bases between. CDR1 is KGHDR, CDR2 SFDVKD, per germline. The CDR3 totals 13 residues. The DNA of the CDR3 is TGTGCCACCAGTGATTTTGCGGGGGAGACCCAGTACTTC. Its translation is CATSDFAGETQYF.

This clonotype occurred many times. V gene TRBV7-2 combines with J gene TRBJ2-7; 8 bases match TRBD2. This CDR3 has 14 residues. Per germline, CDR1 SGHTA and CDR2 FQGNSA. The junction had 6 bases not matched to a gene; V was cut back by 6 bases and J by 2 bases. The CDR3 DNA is TGTGCCAGCAGTCGGGGGGGCCTTGCCTACGAGCAGTACTTC. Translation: CASSRGGLAYEQYF.